Given below is one T cell receptor (beta chain) in context. The data derive from a study of blood T cell repertoires in COVID-19. Deletions cut 5 bases from V and 4 bases from J, with 12 bases between. CDR1 is SGHDT and CDR2 is YYEEEE in the germline V gene. The length of the CDR3 is 13 residues. Profiled with immunoSEQ multiplex PCR; TCRdb holds only in-frame clones, not every one. The data show 260,000 or so clones, with just over 85% seen just once and around 15% held by the top ten. The V and J genes are TRBV5-6 and TRBJ1-1; the D is unclear. This clonotype was sampled from a man younger than 35 who had recovered from COVID-19. Sequencing used PBMCs or T cells enriched from blood (not recorded which). In DNA, the CDR3 is TGTGCCAGCAGGACCAACAGCGGCACTGAAGCTTTCTTT. Protein: CASRTNSGTEAFF.